Listed here are 7 T cell receptor beta chains from one sample, sequenced in a study of blood T cell repertoires in COVID-19. Sequencing used immunoSEQ multiplex PCR; TCRdb keeps in-frame clones, though not all of them. This table holds more than 200,000 clones, 65% to 85% found once. What was sequenced was peripheral blood. Every receptor here comes from a man aged 45-60 years with active or convalescent COVID-19.

V is TRBV24-1 and J is TRBJ2-5, with 12 bases lining up with TRBD2. The germline V gene has CDR1 KGHDR and CDR2 SFDVKD. Losses at the gene ends were 4 bases for V and 4 bases for J; bases not matched to a gene: 9. This CDR3 region has 17 residues. The CDR3 region is CATSDPGLAGTGETQYF. The CDR3 DNA reads as TGTGCCACCAGTGACCCCGGACTAGCGGGGACTGGAGAGACCCAGTACTTC.

V usage is TRBV7-6 and J usage is TRBJ2-5; 14 bases map to TRBD2. Per the germline V gene, CDR1 is SGHVS and CDR2 is FNYEAQ. Trimming at V came to 6 bases and at J to 4 bases, leaving 7 bases not matched to a gene. CDR3 length: 16 residues. CDR3 nucleotide sequence: TGTGCCAGCAGTTCCGGGACTAGCGGGGGAAGAGAGACCCAGTACTTC. Its translation: CASSSGTSGGRETQYF.

This chain joins TRBV18 and TRBJ2-1, with a tentative D call TRBD2 (5 bases). V was trimmed by 3 bases and J by 6 bases, leaving 15 bases between them. CDR1 is KGHSH and CDR2 is LQKENI in the germline V gene. This CDR3 is built from 15 residues. This chain's CDR3 is CASSPTYPEGNEQFF. DNA for the CDR3: TGTGCCAGCTCACCGACCTACCCTGAGGGCAATGAGCAGTTCTTC.

This sequence joins TRBV2 and TRBJ1-4; a weak D match, TRBD1 (5 bases). Trimming stripped 8 bases from V and 4 bases from J, with 11 bases between. Germline CDR1 reads SNHLY; CDR2 reads FYNNEI. CDR3 size: 13 residues. The DNA for the CDR3 is TGTGCCAGCTCGGGGGGGTATAATGAAAAACTGTTTTTT. It specifies CASSGGYNEKLFF.

The rearrangement uses TRBV6-6 and TRBJ2-5; no definite D call. V lost 0 bases and J 3 bases, leaving 5 bases between the germline ends. CDR1 is MNHNY, CDR2 SVGAGI, per germline (reference sequence). CDR3 length: 13 residues. The CDR3 loop is CASSYSREETQYF. CDR3 coding DNA: TGTGCCAGCAGTTACTCTCGCGAAGAGACCCAGTACTTC.

The chain combines TRBV4-2 with TRBJ1-3; D might be TRBD1 (6 bases). Deletions cut 1 base from V and 4 bases from J, with 11 bases between. Germline CDR1 reads LGHNA; CDR2 reads YNFKEQ. The CDR3 consists of 15 residues. The CDR3 bases are TGTGCCAGCAGCCAAGGACAGGCTCTGGGAAACACCATATATTTT. Translating gives CASSQGQALGNTIYF.

The chain employs TRBV7-9 and TRBJ2-5; 7 positions match TRBD1. Germline CDR1 SEHNR, CDR2 FQNEAQ (reference sequence). There are 15 residues in the CDR3. V shed 2 bases, J shed 2 bases, and the junction held 5 bases outside the gene matches. The CDR3 bases are TGTGCCAGCAGCTTATCATGGGGACAGCAAGAGACCCAGTACTTC. The encoded protein is CASSLSWGQQETQYF.